This is a list of T cell receptor beta chains from one sample in a study of cytotoxic CD8 clonotypes in ibrutinib-treated CLL. Here immunoSEQ multiplex PCR was the method, and the copy in TCRdb shows in-frame clones only, minus some. Altogether 110,000 to 150,000 clones are present, more than 75% being singletons, with the ten largest covering 5% to 5.5%. Source: PBMCs, taken after 24 months of ibrutinib treatment. Receptor source: a human donor with chronic lymphocytic leukemia. The conserved cysteine and the conserved F or W are not part of the CDR3 here.

V gene,CDR3 protein
TRBV6-4,ASIQDGRQETQY
TRBV11-2,ASSVGTVQETQY
TRBV10-3,AISEREGRETQY
TRBV7-2,ASSSRRGEQY
TRBV18,ASSRLAGLTDTQY
TRBV28,ASSRWRISTGELF
TRBV18,ASSPVGTGELF
TRBV7-6,ASSLEAAGNTIY
TRBV7-9,ASSPRGQGPDTSSYEQY
TRBV18,ASSPPLDRAF
TRBV25-1,ASSLAAGEDGELF
TRBV5-6,ASTTVRLGSYEQY
TRBV27,ASSLLPGYYGYT
TRBV7-9,ASSPGTGAGELF
TRBV7-2,ASSLGVGSGELF
TRBV11-2,ASSQNSPLH
TRBV27,ASKRQGASQQY
TRBV9,ASSVAARNTGELF
TRBV7-9,ASSRGTGVVTQY
TRBV7-9,ASSGRPLSGNTIY
TRBV27,ASSPTDRPEAF
TRBV2,ASRMGQGGGELF
TRBV7-3,ASSLSGTGGAYRYGYT
TRBV7-2,ASSSPSGALYGYT
TRBV5-6,ASSWEGEQY
TRBV5-1,ASSLTGRNQETQY
TRBV7-2,ASSLTRDSMRTQY
TRBV2,ASSEGPLAKETQY
TRBV6-1,ASSVLGGHNTGELF
TRBV5-1,ASSPNGLAVAGELF